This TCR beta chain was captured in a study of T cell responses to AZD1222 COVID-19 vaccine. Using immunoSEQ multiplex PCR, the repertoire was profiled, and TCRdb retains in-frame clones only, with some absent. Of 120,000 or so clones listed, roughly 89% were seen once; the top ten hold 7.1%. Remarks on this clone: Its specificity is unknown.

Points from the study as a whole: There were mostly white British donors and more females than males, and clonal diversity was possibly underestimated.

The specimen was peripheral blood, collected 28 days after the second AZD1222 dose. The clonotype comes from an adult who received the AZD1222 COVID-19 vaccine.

The CDR3 spells CSVGTGVNTEAFF. The CDR3, as DNA: TGCAGCGTCGGGACAGGGGTGAACACTGAAGCTTTCTTT. The genes are TRBV29-1 and TRBJ1-1, with 10 bases lining up with TRBD1. V shed 6 bases, J shed 0 bases, and the junction held 1 base outside the gene matches. The CDR3 consists of 13 residues. Per germline, CDR1 SQVTM and CDR2 ANQGSEA.